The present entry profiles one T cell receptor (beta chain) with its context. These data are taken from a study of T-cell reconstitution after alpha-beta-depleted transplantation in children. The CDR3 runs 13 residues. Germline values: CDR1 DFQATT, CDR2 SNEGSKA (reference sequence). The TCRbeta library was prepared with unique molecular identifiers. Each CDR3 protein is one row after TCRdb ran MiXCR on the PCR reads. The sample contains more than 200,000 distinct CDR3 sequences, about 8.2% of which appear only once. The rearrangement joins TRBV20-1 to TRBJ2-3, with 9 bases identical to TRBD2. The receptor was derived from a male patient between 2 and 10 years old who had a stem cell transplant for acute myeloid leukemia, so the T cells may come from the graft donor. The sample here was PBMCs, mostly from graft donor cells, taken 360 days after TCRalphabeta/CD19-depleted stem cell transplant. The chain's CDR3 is CSAEREVTDTQYF. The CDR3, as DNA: TGCAGCGCGGAGCGGGAGGTAACAGATACGCAGTATTTT.